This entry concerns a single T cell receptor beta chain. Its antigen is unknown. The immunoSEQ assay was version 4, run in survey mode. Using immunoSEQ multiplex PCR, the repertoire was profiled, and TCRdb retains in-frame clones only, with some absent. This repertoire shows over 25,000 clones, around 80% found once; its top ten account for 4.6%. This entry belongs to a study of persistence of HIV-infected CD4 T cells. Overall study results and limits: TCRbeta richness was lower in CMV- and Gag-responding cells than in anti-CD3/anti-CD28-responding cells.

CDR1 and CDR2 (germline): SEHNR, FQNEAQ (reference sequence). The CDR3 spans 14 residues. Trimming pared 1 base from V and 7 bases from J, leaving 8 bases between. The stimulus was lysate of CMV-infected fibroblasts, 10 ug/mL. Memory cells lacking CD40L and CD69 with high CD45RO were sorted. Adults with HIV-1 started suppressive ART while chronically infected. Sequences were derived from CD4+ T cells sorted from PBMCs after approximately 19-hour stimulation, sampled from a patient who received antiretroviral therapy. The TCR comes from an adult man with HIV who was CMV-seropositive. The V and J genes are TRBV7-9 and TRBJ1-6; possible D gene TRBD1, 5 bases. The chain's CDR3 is CASSLVSGNSPLHF. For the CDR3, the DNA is TGTGCCAGCAGCTTAGTCTCAGGGAATTCACCCCTCCACTTT.